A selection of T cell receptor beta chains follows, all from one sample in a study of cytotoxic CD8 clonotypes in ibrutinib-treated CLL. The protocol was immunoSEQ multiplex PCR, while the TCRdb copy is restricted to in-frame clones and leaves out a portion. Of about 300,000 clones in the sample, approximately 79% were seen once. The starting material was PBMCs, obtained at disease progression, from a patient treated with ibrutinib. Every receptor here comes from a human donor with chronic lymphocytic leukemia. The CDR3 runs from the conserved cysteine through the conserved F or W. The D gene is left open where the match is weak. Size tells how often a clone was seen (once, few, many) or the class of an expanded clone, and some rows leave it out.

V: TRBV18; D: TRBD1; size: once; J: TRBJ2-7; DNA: TGTGCCAGCTCACCATCGGGACAGGGGGTCGAGCAGTACTTC; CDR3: CASSPSGQGVEQYF
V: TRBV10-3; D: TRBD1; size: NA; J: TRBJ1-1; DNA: TGTGCCATCAGAACAGGGGGCCCCTCGACTGAAGCTTTCTTT; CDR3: CAIRTGGPSTEAFF
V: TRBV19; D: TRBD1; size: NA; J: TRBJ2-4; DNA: TGTGCCAGTAGTATACGAAGGAGGACAGGGGAAAACATTCAGTACTTC; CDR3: CASSIRRRTGENIQYF
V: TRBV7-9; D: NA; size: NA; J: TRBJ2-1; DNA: TGTGCCAGCAGCGAGATGCGGGGTGTTAGGAGCAATGAGCAGTTCTTC; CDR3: CASSEMRGVRSNEQFF
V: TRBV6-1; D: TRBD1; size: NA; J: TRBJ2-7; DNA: TGTGCCAGCAGTGAAGGTGTGGGGACAGGGGTAACCTACGAGCAGTACTTC; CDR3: CASSEGVGTGVTYEQYF
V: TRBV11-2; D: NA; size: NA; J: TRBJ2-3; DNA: TGTGCCAGCAGCCTACTTGTAGCGGAGTTCACAGATACGCAGTATTTT; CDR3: CASSLLVAEFTDTQYF
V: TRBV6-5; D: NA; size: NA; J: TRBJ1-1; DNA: TGTGCCAGCAGTTACCATGGGGGCGATGAAGCTTTCTTT; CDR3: CASSYHGGDEAFF
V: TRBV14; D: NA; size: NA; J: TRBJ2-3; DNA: TGTGCCAGCAGCGAACGGCCTAGCACAGATACGCAGTATTTT; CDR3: CASSERPSTDTQYF
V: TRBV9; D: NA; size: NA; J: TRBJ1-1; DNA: TGTGCCAGCAGCGTAGCTCTCAGGGGTATCGCTGAAGCTTTCTTT; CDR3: CASSVALRGIAEAFF
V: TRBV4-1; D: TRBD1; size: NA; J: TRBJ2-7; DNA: TGCGCCAGCAGCCTCCGGTGGACAGGGGGCGCGTACGAGCAGTACTTC; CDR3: CASSLRWTGGAYEQYF
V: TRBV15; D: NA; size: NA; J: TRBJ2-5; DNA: TGTGCCACCAGCACCGGGACCCAAGGGGAGACCCAGTACTTC; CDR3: CATSTGTQGETQYF
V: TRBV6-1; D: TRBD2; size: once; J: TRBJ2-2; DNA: TGTGCCAGCAGTGAAGAGGCCCAGGGCGGGAGAGGGGAGCTGTTTTTT; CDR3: CASSEEAQGGRGELFF
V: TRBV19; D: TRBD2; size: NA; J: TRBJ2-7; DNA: TGTGCCAGTAGTATCGCGGTAGCGGGAGGTTTCTACGAGCAGTACTTC; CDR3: CASSIAVAGGFYEQYF